The clone carrying this T cell receptor (beta chain) was seen only a few times. Its target is not known. This specimen comes from a study of T cells in Graves' hyperthyroidism and ophthalmopathy. Overall study context: Before treatment of any kind, peripheral blood was taken at initial diagnosis.

Patients were excluded for uncontrolled infection, other autoimmune disease, pregnancy or lactation. Amplified TCR beta CDR3 regions derived from RNA transcripts. Initially, a first-round RT-PCR of the TCR CDR3 employed the HTBI primer set. TCRdb ran MiXCR on the multiplex PCR reads and lists one entry per CDR3 protein. The sample has a few hundred thousand distinct CDR3 sequences, about 15% seen once. CDR3 length equals 14 residues. In germline, CDR1 is LNHDA, CDR2 SQIVND (reference sequence). V shed 6 bases and J shed 4 bases, with 13 bases lying between them. General observations from the study: Stable hyperthyroidism was separated from ophthalmopathy by a model based on 13 V-J features. Blood held most thyroid clonotypes expanded above 0.001 frequency.

This chain links TRBV19 with TRBJ1-5; a weak D match, TRBD1 (5 bases). The TCR sequence derives from a woman aged 30 to 39 with Graves' hyperthyroidism that later progressed to Graves' ophthalmopathy. The specimen was blood. The CDR3 bases are TGTGCCAGTAGCGCAGGGTTGGCAAATCAGCCCCAGCATTTT. This gives the protein CASSAGLANQPQHF.